This T cell receptor (beta chain) originates from a study of T cells in Graves' hyperthyroidism and ophthalmopathy. This CDR3 is 13 amino acids long. CDR1 DFQATT and CDR2 SNEGSKA come from the germline V gene (reference sequence). With V trimmed by 6 bases and J by 0 bases, 1 base remained unmatched. Using RNA transcripts as the source, TCR beta CDR3 regions were amplified. First-round RT-PCR of the TCR CDR3 relied on the HTBI primer set. TCRdb re-analysed the multiplex PCR reads in MiXCR, keeping a single row per CDR3 protein. This sample has some 550,000 distinct CDR3 sequences; roughly 20% occur once, and the top ten carry around 27%. This clonotype was observed once.

The J gene is TRBJ2-4, the V gene TRBV20-1, with 8 positions matching TRBD2. Sequencing was carried out using blood. This clonotype was obtained from a man between 18 and 35 years old with Graves' hyperthyroidism. CDR3 residues: CSALAGAKNIQYF. CDR3 DNA: TGCAGTGCCCTAGCGGGAGCCAAAAACATTCAGTACTTC.